The clone carrying this T cell receptor beta chain appeared many times. The antigen remains undetermined. The data were obtained in a study of neurological immune-mediated disorders. Points from the study as a whole: Sharing of CDR3 amino acid sequences among expanded clones across subjects was absent, suggesting private repertoires in all groups. TCR clonal expansion peaked in HTLV-1-associated myelopathy patients and was lowest in multiple sclerosis patients.

The study used blood bank volunteers in Maryland, USA, as healthy controls. This CDR3 is 14 amino acids long. The germline CDR1 and CDR2 sequences are SQVTM and ANQGSEA. V lost 6 bases and J lost 6, with 21 bases in between. 5'RACE with 10-nucleotide random UMIs produced the cDNA. MiXCR, run by TCRdb on the 5' RACE reads, gives a single entry per CDR3 protein. The table has about 50,000 distinct CDR3 sequences, roughly 15% seen once. This receptor was taken from a man aged 55 to 70 in good health. The sequencing input was PBMCs. J is TRBJ2-7 and V is TRBV29-1, with D tentatively TRBD1 (6 bases). The CDR3 DNA reads TGCAGCGTGGCCACCGGACAGTCTCGTCCCGAGCAGTACTTC. This codes for CSVATGQSRPEQYF.